Below are 32 T cell receptor beta chains sequenced from a single sample in a study of blood T cell repertoires in COVID-19. Clones were read by immunoSEQ multiplex PCR, and TCRdb kept only the in-frame ones, dropping some. Of approximately 220,000 clones in the sample, roughly nine tenths were seen once. Sequencing input: peripheral blood. The receptors come from a man aged 40-49 years with acute or convalescent COVID-19.

The V and J genes are TRBV2 and TRBJ2-5, with 7 bases lining up with TRBD1. From germline, CDR1 is SNHLY and CDR2 FYNNEI. The CDR3 runs 15 residues. The ends lost 5 bases at V and 0 bases at J; junction bases unmatched: 6. CDR3 loop: CASSTQGIDQETQYF. Written as DNA, the CDR3 is TGTGCCAGCAGTACACAGGGGATAGACCAAGAGACCCAGTACTTC.

The chain is built from TRBV10-2 and TRBJ2-3, with D unresolved. V was clipped by 2 bases and J by 2 bases, with 11 bases between them. CDR3 size: 15 residues. Per the germline V gene, CDR1 is WSHSY and CDR2 is SAAADI. CDR3 in DNA: TGCGCCAGCAGTGAGGTAGCAGAGTACACAGATACGCAGTATTTT. This sequence encodes CASSEVAEYTDTQYF.

The chain links TRBV7-9 to TRBJ2-7; TRBD2 might be the D (5 bases). The CDR3 consists of 13 residues. Germline CDR1 is SEHNR and CDR2 is FQNEAQ (reference sequence). Trimming pared 2 bases from V and 4 bases from J, leaving 9 bases between. CDR3 sequence (DNA): TGTGCCAGCAGCTTATTCGGGGAATACGAGCAGTACTTC. Translating it yields CASSLFGEYEQYF.

This sequence joins TRBV5-8 and TRBJ2-7, with 10 bases matching TRBD1. CDR3 size: 17 residues. V trimming: 1 base; J trimming: 2 bases; junction bases outside the gene matches: 9. The germline V gene has CDR1 SGHTS and CDR2 YDEGEE. This CDR3 is CASSLRLGTGVAYEQYF. In DNA form, the CDR3 reads TGTGCCAGCAGCTTGAGACTCGGGACAGGGGTTGCCTACGAGCAGTACTTC.

The V gene is TRBV27, the J gene TRBJ2-1; TRBD1 matches 7 bases. The V gene end was trimmed by 4 bases and the J gene end by 4 bases; junction bases not matched to a gene: 4. The germline gives CDR1 MNHEY, CDR2 SMNVEV (reference sequence). This CDR3 comprises 14 residues. The CDR3 sequence is CASSWKGQYNEQFF. The CDR3 DNA sequence: TGTGCCAGCAGTTGGAAGGGACAGTACAATGAGCAGTTCTTC.

V is TRBV4-3 and J is TRBJ2-7; 9 bases match TRBD1. CDR3 length equals 15 residues. Germline CDR1 LGHNA, CDR2 YSLEER. Unmatched junction bases numbered 5, after V lost 3 bases and J lost 2 bases. The CDR3 DNA follows: TGCGCCAGCAGCCAGATCCGGGACAGGGCCTACGAGCAGTACTTC. Encoded protein: CASSQIRDRAYEQYF.

This clone was observed a few times. The sample holds other DNA sequences that translate to the same CDR3. J is TRBJ2-5 and V is TRBV6-2 or TRBV6-3; 7 bases are shared with TRBD1. Trimming cost V 5 bases and J 4 bases; bases outside gene matches: 1. This CDR3 region has 12 residues. Germline V CDR1 and CDR2: MNHEY, SVGEGT. The CDR3, as DNA: TGTGCCAGCAGTCACAGGGGAGAGACCCAGTACTTC. It translates to CASSHRGETQYF.

CDR3 protein: CASSQGLAEETQYF. In DNA, the CDR3 is TGCGCCAGCAGCCAGGGACTAGCGGAAGAGACCCAGTACTTC. The chain combines TRBV4-3 with TRBJ2-5, with 11 bases lining up with TRBD2. V lost 3 bases and J lost 3; bases outside the gene matches: 0. Per the germline V gene, CDR1 is LGHNA and CDR2 is YSLEER. The CDR3 extends over 14 amino acids.

The chain couples TRBV14 to TRBJ2-1, with D possibly TRBD2 on 5 matching bases. Trimming cost V 4 bases and J 1 base, with 14 bases left between them. The germline V gene has CDR1 SGHDN and CDR2 FVKESK. The CDR3 has 16 residues. The CDR3 sequence: CASSPPEELSYNEQFF. As DNA, the CDR3 is TGTGCCAGCAGCCCACCGGAGGAGCTGTCCTACAATGAGCAGTTCTTC.

This rearrangement joins TRBV27 to TRBJ1-5, with a weak D call TRBD1 (5 bases). The CDR3 spans 15 residues. The germline CDR1 and CDR2 sequences are MNHEY and SMNVEV (reference sequence). The V and J ends lost 3 bases and 3 bases respectively, with 12 bases between them. The CDR3 DNA sequence: TGTGCCAGCAGTTTTCGGGGGGTCTTCAATCAGCCCCAGCATTTT. Translating gives CASSFRGVFNQPQHF.

V and J are TRBV5-6 and TRBJ2-7; a possible D gene is TRBD2 (5 bases). The CDR3 loop spans 14 amino acids. Trimming left V 2 bases short and J 3 bases short, with 12 bases between. The germline gives CDR1 SGHDT, CDR2 YYEEEE. The CDR3 coding sequence is TGTGCCAGCAGCTTAGGCGGAGGTAGCTACGAGCAGTACTTC. This encodes CASSLGGGSYEQYF.

Worth noting for this clone: An end of the junction differs from the germline gene, which may be a read error. The V and J genes are TRBV28 and TRBJ2-7; TRBD2 might be the D (6 bases). The CDR3 loop spans 16 amino acids. CDR1 MDHEN and CDR2 SYDVKM come from the germline V gene. CDR3 nucleotides: TGTGCCAGCAGTCCGCGGGGCCGAGGGGTCTCCTATGAGCAGTACTTC. This translates into CASSPRGRGVSYEQYF.

This chain links TRBV6-5 with TRBJ2-5; the match to TRBD2 covers 8 bases. V shed 6 bases, J shed 7 bases, and the junction held 10 bases outside the gene matches. This CDR3 contains 14 residues. Germline V gene sequence: CDR1 MNHEY, CDR2 SVGAGI. DNA of the CDR3: TGTGCCAGCAGCCAGACGGGAGGGCGGTGGACCCAGTACTTC. It is translated as CASSQTGGRWTQYF.

The chain combines TRBV24-1 with TRBJ1-2; D remains ambiguous. Per germline, CDR1 KGHDR and CDR2 SFDVKD. V shed 3 bases and J shed 0 bases, with 7 bases lying between them. This CDR3 comprises 14 residues. CDR3: CATSDRRSNYGYTF. CDR3 coding DNA: TGTGCCACCAGTGATAGGAGGTCTAACTATGGCTACACCTTC.

This clone was seen just once. V and J are TRBV20-1 and TRBJ1-1; D not certain. Between the trimmed V and J ends, which lost 6 bases and 5 bases, there was a span of 10 bases. The germline V gene has CDR1 DFQATT and CDR2 SNEGSKA (reference sequence). The CDR3 has 11 residues. The CDR3 nucleotides are TGCAGTGCCAAGAAACGGACTGAAGCTTTCTTT. Translating it yields CSAKKRTEAFF.

This chain uses TRBV4-3 with TRBJ2-3; 7 bases align to TRBD2. This CDR3 spans 15 amino acids. Trimming cost V 0 bases and J 6 bases; bases outside gene matches: 6. Germline lookup yields CDR1 LGHNA and CDR2 YSLEER. The CDR3 region has the DNA TGCGCCAGCAGCCAAGAGGGAGGGAGTTGGGATACGCAGTATTTT. It translates to CASSQEGGSWDTQYF.

This clone is a singleton in its sample. The junction departs from germline at one end; a sequencing error may be responsible. The chain carries TRBV7-7 and TRBJ2-3; a possible D gene is TRBD2 (5 bases). The CDR3 contains 13 residues. Germline loops: CDR1 SSHAT, CDR2 FNYEAQ (reference sequence). CDR3 in amino acids: CASSPSEAGTQYF. The DNA for the CDR3 is TGTGCTAGCAGCCCCAGCGAGGCGGGTACGCAGTATTTT. Drawing the rest from reference TRBV7-7 and TRBJ2-3, the complete variable domain is GAGVSQSPRYKVTKRGQDVTLRCDPISSHATLYWYQQALGQGPEFLTYFNYEAQPDKSGLPSDRFSAERPEGSISTLTIQRTEQRDSAMYRCASSPSEAGTQYFGPGTRLTVL.

The chain couples TRBV7-3 to TRBJ2-1; TRBD2 aligns across 9 bases. CDR3 length equals 16 residues. The germline gives CDR1 SGHTA, CDR2 FQGTGA. V lost 4 bases to trimming and J lost 3 bases; unmatched junction nucleotides: 7. The CDR3 sequence is CASSSAGTSSYNEQFF. Here the CDR3 DNA reads TGTGCCAGCAGCTCCGCCGGGACTAGCAGCTACAATGAGCAGTTCTTC. The entire variable domain, with the rest obtained from reference TRBV7-3 and TRBJ2-1, is as follows: GAGVSQTPSNKVTEKGKYVELRCDPISGHTALYWYRQSLGQGPEFLIYFQGTGAADDSGLPNDRFFAVRPEGSVSTLKIQRTERGDSAVYLCASSSAGTSSYNEQFFGPGTRLTVL.

This chain links TRBV28 with TRBJ2-1; no firm D call. V was trimmed by 7 bases and J by 7 bases, leaving 8 bases between them. CDR1 MDHEN and CDR2 SYDVKM come from the germline V gene. CDR3 length: 11 amino acids. The chain's CDR3 is CASTKMNEQFF. The CDR3 DNA reads TGTGCCAGCACAAAAATGAATGAGCAGTTCTTC.

The rearrangement joins TRBV28 to TRBJ2-3; TRBD2 matches at 11 bases. Per the germline V gene, CDR1 is MDHEN and CDR2 is SYDVKM. CDR3 size: 19 residues. The junction had 14 bases not matched to a gene; V was cut back by 5 bases and J by 1 base. DNA for the CDR3: TGTGCCAGCAGTCCCCCACTAGCGGGAGAAGTCTATGGCACAGATACGCAGTATTTT. The encoded protein is CASSPPLAGEVYGTDTQYF.

This rearrangement joins TRBV7-2 to TRBJ2-1; D is possibly TRBD2 (7 bases). V was cut by 5 bases and J by 1 base, with 15 bases left in between. From germline, CDR1 is SGHTA and CDR2 FQGNSA. The CDR3 extends over 16 amino acids. This CDR3 reads CASSPTGGRSYNEQFF. CDR3 DNA: TGTGCCAGCAGCCCAACCGGGGGGCGGTCCTACAATGAGCAGTTCTTC. Supplemented by reference TRBV7-2 and TRBJ2-1, the full variable domain reads GAGVSQSPSNKVTEKGKDVELRCDPISGHTALYWYRQSLGQGLEFLIYFQGNSAPDKSGLPSDRFSAERTGGSVSTLTIQRTQQEDSAVYLCASSPTGGRSYNEQFFGPGTRLTVL.

The chain recombines TRBV24-1 with TRBJ2-1; D uncertain. V was cut by 9 bases and J by 5 bases, with 10 bases left in between. CDR3 length: 12 residues. Germline V gives CDR1 KGHDR, CDR2 SFDVKD. In DNA, the CDR3 is TGTGCCACCGAAGCCAGGAACAATGAGCAGTTCTTC. Amino acid sequence: CATEARNNEQFF.

This CDR3 is CASSLGEGYEQYF. In DNA form, the CDR3 reads TGTGCCAGCAGCTTGGGGGAGGGATACGAGCAGTACTTC. This chain links TRBV7-2 with TRBJ2-7; 7 bases map to TRBD2. Germline CDR1 reads SGHTA; CDR2 reads FQGNSA. The trim removed 3 bases at V and 4 bases at J, leaving 3 bases unmatched. The CDR3 loop spans 13 amino acids. Filled out from reference TRBV7-2 and TRBJ2-7, the complete variable domain reads GAGVSQSPSNKVTEKGKDVELRCDPISGHTALYWYRQSLGQGLEFLIYFQGNSAPDKSGLPSDRFSAERTGGSVSTLTIQRTQQEDSAVYLCASSLGEGYEQYFGPGTRLTVT.

The rearrangement links TRBV27 to TRBJ2-1; D may be TRBD2 (5 bases). This CDR3 contains 15 residues. CDR1 and CDR2 from the germline V gene are MNHEY and SMNVEV (reference sequence). Trimming removed 5 bases from V and 9 bases from J, with 20 bases in between. This chain's CDR3 is CASSPTGLLGAEQFF. As DNA, the CDR3 is TGTGCCAGCAGTCCTACGGGATTATTGGGAGCTGAGCAGTTCTTC.

This clone has a single count. The gene calls are TRBV18 and TRBJ1-1, with D possibly matching TRBD1 (5 bases). Germline lookup yields CDR1 KGHSH and CDR2 LQKENI. The CDR3 is 14 residues long. V was clipped by 2 bases and J by 2 bases, with 9 bases between them. For the CDR3, the DNA is TGTGCCAGCTCACCAAATACAGGTAACACTGAAGCTTTCTTT. It encodes CASSPNTGNTEAFF.

The rearrangement joins TRBV19 to TRBJ2-1; TRBD2 agrees at 10 bases. V lost 5 bases and J lost 3; bases outside the gene matches: 7. Germline loops: CDR1 LNHDA, CDR2 SQIVND (reference sequence). CDR3 size: 16 residues. CDR3: CASSAPRLAGYNEQFF. The CDR3 coding sequence is TGTGCCAGTAGTGCCCCCCGACTAGCGGGCTACAATGAGCAGTTCTTC.

The chain has TRBV2 and TRBJ2-7, with D possibly matching TRBD1 (6 bases). This CDR3 is 14 amino acids long. The germline V gene encodes CDR1 SNHLY and CDR2 FYNNEI. Trimming removed 7 bases at V and 3 bases at J, with 16 bases between. The CDR3 loop is CASKSAGEIYEQYF. CDR3 DNA: TGTGCCAGCAAGTCGGCAGGGGAAATCTACGAGCAGTACTTC. Full variable domain (outside the CDR3, taken from reference TRBV2 and TRBJ2-7): EPEVTQTPSHQVTQMGQEVILRCVPISNHLYFYWYRQILGQKVEFLVSFYNNEISEKSEIFDDQFSVERPDGSNFTLKIRSTKLEDSAMYFCASKSAGEIYEQYFGPGTRLTVT.

Remarks on this clone: A read error may account for a junction end that differs from germline. This chain joins TRBV29-1 and TRBJ2-7; D remains unclear. CDR3 length: 12 amino acids. Germline V gene data show CDR1 as SQVTM and CDR2 as ANQGSEA. Here the CDR3 reads CTLKHSPYEQYF. The CDR3 DNA reads as TGTACCCTTAAGCATTCTCCCTACGAGCAGTACTTC.

The genes are TRBV4-1 and TRBJ2-1; a possible D gene is TRBD1 (5 bases). V was pared by 2 bases and J by 6 bases, with 8 bases between. The CDR3 spans 13 residues. The V gene's germline CDR1 is MGHRA and CDR2 YSYEKL. The DNA for the CDR3 is TGCGCCAGCAGCCAACCACAGGTCAATGAGCAGTTCTTC. Translated: CASSQPQVNEQFF.

V usage is TRBV5-5 and J usage is TRBJ2-1, with 7 bases matching TRBD2. Trimming took 0 bases from V and 3 from J; bases not matched to a gene: 3. CDR1 is SGHKS, CDR2 YYEKEE, per germline (reference sequence). The CDR3 sequence is 15 residues long. CDR3 in amino acids: CASSLGGGNYNEQFF. The CDR3 DNA reads as TGTGCCAGCAGCTTGGGCGGGGGTAACTACAATGAGCAGTTCTTC.

In its sample, this clone was seen once. This sequence joins TRBV7-6 and TRBJ2-1; D perhaps matches TRBD1 (5 bases). There are 15 residues in the CDR3. V lost 1 base, J lost 4 bases, and 11 bases lay in between. The germline CDR1 and CDR2 sequences are SGHVS and FNYEAQ. The CDR3: CASSLEGVGYNEQFF. CDR3 nucleotides: TGTGCCAGCAGCTTAGAAGGGGTTGGGTACAATGAGCAGTTCTTC.

This rearrangement joins TRBV10-3 to TRBJ2-7; 10 bases align to TRBD2. CDR1 is ENHRY, CDR2 SYGVKD, per germline. The CDR3 runs 18 residues. After removal of 0 bases from V and 1 base from J, the junction contained 9 bases not matched to a gene. In nucleotides, the CDR3 is TGTGCCATCAGTGAGTCAGGCGCGAGCGGGAGGGGTTCCTACGAGCAGTACTTC. This codes for CAISESGASGRGSYEQYF.